This TCR beta chain was obtained from a study of CD8+CD57+ T cells in acquired aplastic anemia. TCR beta VDJ and CDR3 profiling used genomic DNA as template. Via MiXCR, TCRdb re-called the reads, giving one row per CDR3 protein. Of about 150,000 distinct CDR3 sequences listed, 35% to 50% were seen once; the top ten hold 8% to 9%. Germline-derived CDR1 and CDR2 are SNHLY and FYNNEI. This CDR3 is built from 14 residues. The V gene lost 1 base and the J gene lost 7 bases, with 11 bases spanning the gap. This clonotype was seen only a few times. Sequencing was done on a sample of sorted CD4+, CD8+, or CD8+CD57+ T cells (not recorded which) from PBMCs. The clonotype originates from a human donor in good health, serving as a control. This chain connects TRBV2 to TRBJ1-5; D perhaps matches TRBD1 (5 bases). This CDR3 reads CASSEVFGTQPQHF. Written as DNA, the CDR3 is TGTGCCAGCAGTGAAGTGTTTGGGACGCAGCCCCAGCATTTT. The whole variable domain, remainder taken from reference TRBV2 and TRBJ1-5, is EPEVTQTPSHQVTQMGQEVILRCVPISNHLYFYWYRQILGQKVEFLVSFYNNEISEKSEIFDDQFSVERPDGSNFTLKIRSTKLEDSAMYFCASSEVFGTQPQHFGDGTRLSIL.